The clone carrying this TCR beta chain was recorded only once. The antigen remains undetermined. The assay was immunoSEQ multiplex PCR, and TCRdb's table has in-frame clones only and misses some. In the table there are 200,000 to 250,000 clones, about 93% of which are singletons. This sample was taken from a study of T cell responses to AZD1222 COVID-19 vaccine. V lost 6 bases, J lost 4 bases, and 6 bases stayed unmatched. This CDR3 is built from 14 residues. CDR1 MDHEN and CDR2 SYDVKM come from the germline V gene. Study results and limitations: As reported, nearly half of all spike-specific TCRs target variant regions that are unmutated. Baseline testing showed seropositivity in only 6 or 7 AZD1222 recipients. Repertoire sampling was restricted to post-peak T cell response timepoints. White British ancestry dominated among donors, who included more females, and clonal diversity was possibly underestimated.

The gene calls are TRBV28 and TRBJ1-2; 9 bases line up with TRBD1. The sequences come from peripheral blood, collected on day 0 of MenACWY control vaccination. This sequence was found in an adult in good health. CDR3 sequence: CASSLNRGLYGYTF. The CDR3 coding sequence is TGTGCCAGCAGCCTAAACAGGGGGCTCTATGGCTACACCTTC.